This TCR beta chain was sequenced for a study of CD8 T cells in ankylosing spondylitis. Molecular-barcoded quantitative 5'-RACE produced these TCR beta libraries. TCRdb re-derived calls from the 5' RACE reads in MiXCR, one entry per CDR3 protein. The sample consists of more than 150,000 distinct CDR3 sequences, 15% to 20% of them appearing once. There are many counts of this clonotype. The source is a male donor under 30 with ankylosing spondylitis or in good health (not recorded which). The material sequenced was blood, either unsorted or a sorted T cell fraction (not recorded which).

In nucleotides, the CDR3 is TGTGCCAGCAGCTTTGACAGGGGAGGAGGCAATGAGCAGTTCTTC. Amino acids: CASSFDRGGGNEQFF. V and J are TRBV5-6 and TRBJ2-1, with 8 bases lining up with TRBD1. J gave up 6 bases and V 2 bases, and 7 bases lay outside the gene matches. The germline V gene encodes CDR1 SGHDT and CDR2 YYEEEE. This CDR3 region has 15 residues.